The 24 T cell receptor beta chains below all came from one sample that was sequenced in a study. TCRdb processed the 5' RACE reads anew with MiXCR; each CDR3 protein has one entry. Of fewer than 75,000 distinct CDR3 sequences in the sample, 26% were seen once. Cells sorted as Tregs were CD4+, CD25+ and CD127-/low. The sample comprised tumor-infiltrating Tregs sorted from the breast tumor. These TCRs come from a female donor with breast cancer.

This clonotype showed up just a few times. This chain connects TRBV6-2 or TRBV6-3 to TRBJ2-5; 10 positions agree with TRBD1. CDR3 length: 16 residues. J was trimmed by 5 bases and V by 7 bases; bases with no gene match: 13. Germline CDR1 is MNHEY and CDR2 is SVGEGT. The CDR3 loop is CASTQTGTGVRETQYF. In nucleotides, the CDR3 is TGTGCCAGCACTCAAACCGGGACAGGGGTCCGGGAGACCCAGTACTTC.

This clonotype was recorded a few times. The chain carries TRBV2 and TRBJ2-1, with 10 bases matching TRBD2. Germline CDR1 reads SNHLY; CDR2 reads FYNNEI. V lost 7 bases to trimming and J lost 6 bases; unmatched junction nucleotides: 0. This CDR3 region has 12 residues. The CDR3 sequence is CASKREGNEQFF. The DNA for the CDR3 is TGTGCCAGCAAGCGGGAGGGCAATGAGCAGTTCTTC.

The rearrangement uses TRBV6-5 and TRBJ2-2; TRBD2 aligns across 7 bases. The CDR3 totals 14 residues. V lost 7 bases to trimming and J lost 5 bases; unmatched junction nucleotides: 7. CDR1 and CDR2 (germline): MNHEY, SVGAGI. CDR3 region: CASTKAGRTGELFF. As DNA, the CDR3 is TGTGCCAGCACAAAAGCGGGACGGACCGGGGAGCTGTTTTTT.

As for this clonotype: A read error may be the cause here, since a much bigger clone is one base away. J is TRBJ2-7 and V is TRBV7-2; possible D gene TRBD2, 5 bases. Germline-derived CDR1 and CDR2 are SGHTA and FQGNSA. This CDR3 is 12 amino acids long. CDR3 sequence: CVSSLARGEQYF. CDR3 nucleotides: TGTGTCAGCAGCTTAGCTCGGGGTGAGCAGTACTTC.

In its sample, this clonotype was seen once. The CDR3 DNA follows: TGTGCCAGCACCCCACAAGTAACCTTCTATGGCTACACCTTC. Protein sequence: CASTPQVTFYGYTF. V usage is TRBV12-3 or TRBV12-4 and J usage is TRBJ1-2; D gene uncertain. The CDR3 has 14 amino acids. V was cut by 7 bases and J by 4 bases, with 16 bases left in between.

CDR3 nucleotide sequence: TGCAGCGTTGATTCTCGAGGCAGGGGCAATGAGCAGTTCTTC. This sequence encodes CSVDSRGRGNEQFF. The rearrangement uses TRBV29-1 and TRBJ2-1; weak D call: TRBD1 (6 bases). The CDR3 totals 14 residues. Germline V lookup: CDR1 SQVTM, CDR2 ANQGSEA. V was pared by 3 bases and J by 6 bases, with 15 bases between.

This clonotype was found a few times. The CDR3 region is CSARNQAVSYEQYF. CDR3 in DNA: TGCAGTGCTAGAAATCAGGCTGTTTCCTACGAGCAGTACTTC. The chain carries TRBV20-1 and TRBJ2-7; no reliable D call. Germline lookup yields CDR1 DFQATT and CDR2 SNEGSKA (reference sequence). Between the trimmed V and J ends, which lost 2 bases and 1 base, there was a span of 12 bases. CDR3 length: 14 residues.

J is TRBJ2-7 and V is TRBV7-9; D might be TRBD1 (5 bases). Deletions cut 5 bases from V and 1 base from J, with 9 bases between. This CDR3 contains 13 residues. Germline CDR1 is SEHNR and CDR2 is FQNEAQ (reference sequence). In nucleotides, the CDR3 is TGTGCCAGCAGCGTGACAGTTTCCTACGAGCAGTACTTC. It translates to CASSVTVSYEQYF.

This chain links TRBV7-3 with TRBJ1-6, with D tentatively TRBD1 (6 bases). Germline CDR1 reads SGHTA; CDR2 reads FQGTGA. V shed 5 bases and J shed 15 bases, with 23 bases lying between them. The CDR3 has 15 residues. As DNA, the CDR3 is TGTGCCAGCAGCAAGAACGGTGTGGCAGGGGTAGTCCTCCACTTT. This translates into CASSKNGVAGVVLHF. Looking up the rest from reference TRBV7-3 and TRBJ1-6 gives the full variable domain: GAGVSQTPSNKVTEKGKYVELRCDPISGHTALYWYRQSLGQGPEFLIYFQGTGAADDSGLPNDRFFAVRPEGSVSTLKIQRTERGDSAVYLCASSKNGVAGVVLHFGNGTRLTVT.

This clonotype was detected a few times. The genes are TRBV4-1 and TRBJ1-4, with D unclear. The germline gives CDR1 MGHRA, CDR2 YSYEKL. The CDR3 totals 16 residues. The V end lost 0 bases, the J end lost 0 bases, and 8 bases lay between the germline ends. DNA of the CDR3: TGCGCCAGCAGCCAAGAGAGAACCGCAACTAATGAAAAACTGTTTTTT. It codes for CASSQERTATNEKLFF.

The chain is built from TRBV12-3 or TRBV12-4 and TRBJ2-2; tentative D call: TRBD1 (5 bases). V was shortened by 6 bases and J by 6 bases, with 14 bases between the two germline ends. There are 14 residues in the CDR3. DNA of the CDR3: TGTGCCAGCAGGCAGACAGTCGGGTCCGGGGAGCTGTTTTTT. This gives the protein CASRQTVGSGELFF.

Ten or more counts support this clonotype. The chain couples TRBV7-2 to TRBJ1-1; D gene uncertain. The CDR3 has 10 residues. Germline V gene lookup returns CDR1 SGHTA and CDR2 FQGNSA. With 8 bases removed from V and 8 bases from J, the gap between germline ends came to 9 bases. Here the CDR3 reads CASRAGEAFF. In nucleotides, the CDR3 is TGTGCCAGCCGGGCGGGAGAAGCTTTCTTT. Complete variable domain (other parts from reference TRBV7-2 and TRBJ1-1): GAGVSQSPSNKVTEKGKDVELRCDPISGHTALYWYRQSLGQGLEFLIYFQGNSAPDKSGLPSDRFSAERTGGSVSTLTIQRTQQEDSAVYLCASRAGEAFFGQGTRLTVV.

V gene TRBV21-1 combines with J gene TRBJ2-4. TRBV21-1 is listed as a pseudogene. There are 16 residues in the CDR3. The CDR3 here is CASGKVEELAKNIQYF. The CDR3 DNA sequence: TGTGCCAGCGGCAAAGTCGAGGAATTAGCCAAAAACATTCAGTACTTC.

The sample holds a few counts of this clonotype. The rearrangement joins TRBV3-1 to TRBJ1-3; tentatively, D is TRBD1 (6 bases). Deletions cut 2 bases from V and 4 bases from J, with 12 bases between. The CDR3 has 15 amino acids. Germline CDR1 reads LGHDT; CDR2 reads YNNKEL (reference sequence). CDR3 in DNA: TGTGCCAGCAGCCAAAACACAGGGTCCGGAAACACCATATATTTT. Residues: CASSQNTGSGNTIYF. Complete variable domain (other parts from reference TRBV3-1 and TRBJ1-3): DTAVSQTPKYLVTQMGNDKSIKCEQNLGHDTMYWYKQDSKKFLKIMFSYNNKELIINETVPNRFSPKSPDKAHLNLHINSLELGDSAVYFCASSQNTGSGNTIYFGEGSWLTVV.

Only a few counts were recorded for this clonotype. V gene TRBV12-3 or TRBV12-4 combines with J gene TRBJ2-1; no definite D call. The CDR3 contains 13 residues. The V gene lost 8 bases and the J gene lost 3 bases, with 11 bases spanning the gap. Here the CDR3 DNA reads TGTGCCAGCGCGTTTTTTGTCTACAATGAGCAGTTCTTC. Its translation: CASAFFVYNEQFF.

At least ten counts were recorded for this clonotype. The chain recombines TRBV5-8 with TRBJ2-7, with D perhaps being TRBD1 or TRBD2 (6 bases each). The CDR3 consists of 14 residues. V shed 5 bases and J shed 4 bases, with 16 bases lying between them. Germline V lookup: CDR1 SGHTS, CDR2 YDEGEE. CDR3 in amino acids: CASRSRRGSYEQYF. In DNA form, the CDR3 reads TGTGCCAGCAGATCGAGGAGGGGGTCATACGAGCAGTACTTC.

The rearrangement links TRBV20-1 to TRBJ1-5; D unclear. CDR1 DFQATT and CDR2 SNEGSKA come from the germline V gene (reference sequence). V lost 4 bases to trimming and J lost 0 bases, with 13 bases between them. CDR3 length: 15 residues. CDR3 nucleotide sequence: TGCAGTGCTATTAATCGGCCCAATAGCAATCAGCCCCAGCATTTT. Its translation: CSAINRPNSNQPQHF.

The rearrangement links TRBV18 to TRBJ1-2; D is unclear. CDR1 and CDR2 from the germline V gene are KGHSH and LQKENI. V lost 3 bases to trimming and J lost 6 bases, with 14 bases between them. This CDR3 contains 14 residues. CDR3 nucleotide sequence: TGTGCCAGCTCACCTAGGGCTCTTGGGGATGGCTACACCTTC. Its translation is CASSPRALGDGYTF.

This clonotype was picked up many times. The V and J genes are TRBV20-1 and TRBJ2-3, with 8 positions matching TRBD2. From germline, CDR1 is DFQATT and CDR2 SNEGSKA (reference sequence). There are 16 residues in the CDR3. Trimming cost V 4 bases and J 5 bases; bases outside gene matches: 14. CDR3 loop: CSANPPQAGVRDTQYF. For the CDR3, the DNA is TGCAGTGCTAACCCTCCTCAAGCGGGAGTGAGAGATACGCAGTATTTT.

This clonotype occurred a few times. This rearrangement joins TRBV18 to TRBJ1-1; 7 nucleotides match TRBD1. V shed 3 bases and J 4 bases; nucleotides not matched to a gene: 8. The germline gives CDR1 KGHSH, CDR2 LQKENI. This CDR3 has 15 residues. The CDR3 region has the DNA TGTGCCAGCTCACCGAACCAAGGGGGCTCCACTGAAGCTTTCTTT. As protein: CASSPNQGGSTEAFF.

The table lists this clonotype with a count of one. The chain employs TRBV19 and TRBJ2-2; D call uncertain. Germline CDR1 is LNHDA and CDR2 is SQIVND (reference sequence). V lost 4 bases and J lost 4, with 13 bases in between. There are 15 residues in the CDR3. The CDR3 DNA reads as TGTGCCAGTAGTACAAACGCTAGAGGCACCGGGGAGCTGTTTTTT. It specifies CASSTNARGTGELFF.

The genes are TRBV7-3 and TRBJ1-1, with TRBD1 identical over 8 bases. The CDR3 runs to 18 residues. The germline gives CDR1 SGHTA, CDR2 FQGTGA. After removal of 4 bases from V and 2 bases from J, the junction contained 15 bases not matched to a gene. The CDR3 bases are TGTGCCAGCAGCTCGATCGGACAGGGTGACTGGATTAACACTGAAGCTTTCTTT. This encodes CASSSIGQGDWINTEAFF.

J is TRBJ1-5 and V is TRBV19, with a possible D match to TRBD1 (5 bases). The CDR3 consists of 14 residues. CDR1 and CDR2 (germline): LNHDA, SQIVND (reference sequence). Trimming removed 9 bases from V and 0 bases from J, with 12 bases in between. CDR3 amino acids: CASGAGDSNQPQHF. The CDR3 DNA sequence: TGTGCCAGCGGGGCGGGGGATAGCAATCAGCCCCAGCATTTT.

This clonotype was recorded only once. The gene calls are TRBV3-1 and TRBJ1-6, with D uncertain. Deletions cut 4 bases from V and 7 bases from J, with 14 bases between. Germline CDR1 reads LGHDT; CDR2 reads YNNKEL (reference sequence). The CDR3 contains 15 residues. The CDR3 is CASSPLAGLNSPLHF. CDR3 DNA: TGTGCCAGCAGCCCTTTGGCCGGGCTGAATTCACCCCTCCACTTT.